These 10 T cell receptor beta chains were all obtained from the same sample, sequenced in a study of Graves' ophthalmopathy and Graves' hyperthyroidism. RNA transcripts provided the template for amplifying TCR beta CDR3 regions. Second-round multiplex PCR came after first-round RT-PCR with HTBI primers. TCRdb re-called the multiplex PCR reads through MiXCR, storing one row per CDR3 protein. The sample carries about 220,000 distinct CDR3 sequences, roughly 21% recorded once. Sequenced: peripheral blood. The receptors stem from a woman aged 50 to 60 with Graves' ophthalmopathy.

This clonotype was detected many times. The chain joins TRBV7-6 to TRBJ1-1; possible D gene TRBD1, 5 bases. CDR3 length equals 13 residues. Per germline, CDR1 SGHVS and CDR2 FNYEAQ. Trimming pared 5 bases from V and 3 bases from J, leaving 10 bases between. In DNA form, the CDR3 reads TGTGCCAGCAGCCAATCAGGGTACACTGAAGCTTTCTTT. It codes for CASSQSGYTEAFF.

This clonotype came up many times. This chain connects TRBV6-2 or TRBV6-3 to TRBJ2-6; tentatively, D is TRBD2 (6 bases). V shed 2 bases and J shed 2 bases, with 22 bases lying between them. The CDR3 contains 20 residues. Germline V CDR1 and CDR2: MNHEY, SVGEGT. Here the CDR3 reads CASSYKGPGLGPAGANVLTF. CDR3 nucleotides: TGTGCCAGCAGTTACAAGGGGCCGGGACTGGGACCCGCTGGGGCCAACGTCCTGACTTTC.

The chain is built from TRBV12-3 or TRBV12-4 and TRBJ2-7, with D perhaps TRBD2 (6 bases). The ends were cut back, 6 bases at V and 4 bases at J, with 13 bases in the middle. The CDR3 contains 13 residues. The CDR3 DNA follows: TGTGCCAGCAGCCGCACGGCGGGGTACGAGCAGTACTTC. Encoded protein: CASSRTAGYEQYF.

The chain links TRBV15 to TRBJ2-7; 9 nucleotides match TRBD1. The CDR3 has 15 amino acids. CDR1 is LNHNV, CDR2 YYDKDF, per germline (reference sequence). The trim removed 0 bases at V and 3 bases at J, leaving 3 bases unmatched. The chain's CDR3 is CATSRERQGGYEQYF. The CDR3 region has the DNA TGTGCCACCAGCAGAGAGCGACAGGGGGGCTACGAGCAGTACTTC.

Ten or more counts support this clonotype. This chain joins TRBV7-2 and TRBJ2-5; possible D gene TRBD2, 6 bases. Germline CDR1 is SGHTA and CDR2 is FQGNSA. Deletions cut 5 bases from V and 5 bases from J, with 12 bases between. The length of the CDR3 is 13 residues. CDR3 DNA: TGTGCCAGCAGCCGTGCTAGCGTGGAGACCCAGTACTTC. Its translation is CASSRASVETQYF.

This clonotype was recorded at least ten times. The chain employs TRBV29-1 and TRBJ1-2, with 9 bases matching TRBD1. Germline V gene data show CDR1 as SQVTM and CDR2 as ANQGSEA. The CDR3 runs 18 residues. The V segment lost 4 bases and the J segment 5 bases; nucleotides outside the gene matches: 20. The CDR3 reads CSVGGTGGLGLTSYGYTF. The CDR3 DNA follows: TGCAGCGTTGGAGGCACAGGGGGCTTAGGTCTCACTAGTTATGGCTACACCTTC. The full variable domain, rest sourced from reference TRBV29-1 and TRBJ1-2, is SAVISQKPSRDICQRGTSLTIQCQVDSQVTMMFWYRQQPGQSLTLIATANQGSEATYESGFVIDKFPISRPNLTFSTLTVSNMSPEDSSIYLCSVGGTGGLGLTSYGYTFGSGTRLTVV.

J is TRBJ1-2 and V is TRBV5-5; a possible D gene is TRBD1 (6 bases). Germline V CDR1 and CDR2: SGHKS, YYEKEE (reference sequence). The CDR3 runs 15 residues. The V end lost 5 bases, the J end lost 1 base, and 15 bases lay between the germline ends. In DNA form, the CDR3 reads TGTGCCAGCAGTCCGAACAGGGACTTTAACTATGGCTACACCTTC. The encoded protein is CASSPNRDFNYGYTF.

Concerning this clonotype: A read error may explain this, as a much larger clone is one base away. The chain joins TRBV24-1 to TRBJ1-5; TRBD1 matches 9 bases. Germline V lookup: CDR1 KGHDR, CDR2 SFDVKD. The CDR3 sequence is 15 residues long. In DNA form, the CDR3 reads TGTGCCACCAGTGAAGGACAGGGGAATTGGCAGCCCCGGCATTTT. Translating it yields CATSEGQGNWQPRHF.

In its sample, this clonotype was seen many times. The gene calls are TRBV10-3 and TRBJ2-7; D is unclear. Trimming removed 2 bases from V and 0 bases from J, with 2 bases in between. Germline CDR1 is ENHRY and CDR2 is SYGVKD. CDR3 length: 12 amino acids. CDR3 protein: CAISEDSYEQYF. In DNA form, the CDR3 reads TGTGCCATCAGTGAGGACTCCTACGAGCAGTACTTC.

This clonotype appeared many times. CDR3 in amino acids: CASSPGLRGEAFF. The CDR3 DNA reads as TGTGCCAGCAGCCCCGGGTTGAGGGGTGAAGCTTTCTTT. V is TRBV9 and J is TRBJ1-1, with D possibly being TRBD1 (5 bases). V was clipped by 4 bases and J by 7 bases, with 14 bases between them. CDR1 SGDLS and CDR2 YYNGEE come from the germline V gene. CDR3 length: 13 residues.